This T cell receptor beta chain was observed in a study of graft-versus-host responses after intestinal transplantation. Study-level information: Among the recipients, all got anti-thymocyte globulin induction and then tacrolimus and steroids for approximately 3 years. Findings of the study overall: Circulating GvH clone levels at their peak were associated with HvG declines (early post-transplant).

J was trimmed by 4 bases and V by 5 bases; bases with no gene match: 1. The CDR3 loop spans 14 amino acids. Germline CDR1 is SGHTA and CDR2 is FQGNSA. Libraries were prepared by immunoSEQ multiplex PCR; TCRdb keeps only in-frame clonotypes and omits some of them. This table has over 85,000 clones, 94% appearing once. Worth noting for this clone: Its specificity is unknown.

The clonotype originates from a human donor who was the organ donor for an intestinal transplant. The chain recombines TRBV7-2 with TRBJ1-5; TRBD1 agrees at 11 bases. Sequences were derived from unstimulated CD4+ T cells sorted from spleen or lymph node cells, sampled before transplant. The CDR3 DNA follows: TGTGCCAGCAGCCGGGACAGGGGGAATCAGCCCCAGCATTTT. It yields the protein CASSRDRGNQPQHF.